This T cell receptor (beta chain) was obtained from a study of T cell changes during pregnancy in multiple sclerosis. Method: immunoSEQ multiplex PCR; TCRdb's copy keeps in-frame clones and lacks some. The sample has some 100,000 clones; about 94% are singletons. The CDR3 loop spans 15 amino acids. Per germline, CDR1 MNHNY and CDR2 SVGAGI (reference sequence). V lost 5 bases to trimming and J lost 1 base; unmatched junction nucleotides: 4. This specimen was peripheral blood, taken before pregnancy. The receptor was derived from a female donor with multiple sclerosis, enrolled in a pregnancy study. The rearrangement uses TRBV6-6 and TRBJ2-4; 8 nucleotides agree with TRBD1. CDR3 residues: CASSTDRVAKNIQYF. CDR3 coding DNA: TGTGCCAGCAGTACGGACAGGGTGGCCAAAAACATTCAGTACTTC.